The sequence of this TCR beta chain was determined in a study of shared clonotypes between healthy human individuals. General study findings and limits: Generation probabilities of non-shared clonotypes were lower (relative to those shared by all four donors). Naive subsets tended to show greater estimated richness than memory subsets.

The germline V gene encodes CDR1 SGHRS and CDR2 YFSETQ. Trimming cost V 2 bases and J 4 bases, with 10 bases left between them. The CDR3 is 14 amino acids. This clone was seen a few times. Its target is not known. The sample carries other DNA sequences with the same CDR3. Genomic DNA of each subset was evenly split across several immunoSEQ plates. An approximately 210 ng quantity of DNA, roughly 29,000 T cell genomes, went into the sorted-subset replicate PCRs. Profiled with immunoSEQ multiplex PCR; TCRdb holds only in-frame clones, not every one. The sample records 550,000 to 800,000 clones, around 67% being singletons.

The chain employs TRBV5-1 and TRBJ2-1; tentative D call: TRBD2 (5 bases). The TCR sequence derives from a woman aged 25 to 39 in good health. Sequencing was done on a sample of memory CD4+ T cells sorted from blood. The subset is: CD45RA-negative fraction. The CDR3 DNA reads as TGCGCCAGCAGCTTAGAGGGCGGATACAATGAGCAGTTCTTC. Residues: CASSLEGGYNEQFF.